The next 16 T cell receptor beta chains were all read from a single sample in a study of regulatory T cells in long-lasting Graves disease. With iRepertoire HTBI primers and Arm-PCR of CDR3 regions, TCR beta libraries were built. TCRdb independently ran MiXCR on the multiplex PCR reads; one entry per CDR3 protein. The table includes about 350,000 distinct CDR3 sequences, approximately 15% detected once. Time point noted: newly diagnosed GD, antithyroid drugs for less than 3 months. The TCR library was made from RNA that had been extracted from PBMCs in TRIzol. This sample also belongs to another study, concerning T cells in Graves' hyperthyroidism and ophthalmopathy.

The material was peripheral blood mononuclear cells (PBMCs), obtained at new diagnosis, from a patient treated with antithyroid drugs. These receptors were collected from a man aged 40-49 years with Graves disease.

Remarks on this clonotype: Being one base from a much bigger clone, this may be a read error. Because the CDR3's place on the DNA is in doubt, the DNA is left out and the CDR3 is given as listed by TCRdb. This chain joins TRBV20-1 and TRBJ2-1; TRBD1, the D gene given by the table, was not confirmed from the DNA. The CDR3 numbers 12 amino acids, ends counted. Germline loops: CDR1 DFQATT, CDR2 SNEGSKA (reference sequence). The CDR3 sequence: CSAPRFGTGSFF.

V gene TRBV14 combines with J gene TRBJ2-5; 11 bases map to TRBD2. From germline, CDR1 is SGHDN and CDR2 FVKESK. There are 13 residues in the CDR3. J was trimmed by 7 bases and V by 5 bases; bases with no gene match: 3. The CDR3 region is CASSVLAGVTQYF. The CDR3 DNA reads as TGTGCCAGCAGCGTACTAGCGGGGGTGACCCAGTACTTC.

This clonotype was seen ten or more times. This rearrangement joins TRBV11-3 to TRBJ1-1; 9 bases line up with TRBD1. The CDR3 has 15 amino acids. V dropped 1 base and J dropped 2; count of bases not matched to a gene: 2. The V gene's germline CDR1 is SGHNT and CDR2 YENEEA. The CDR3 spells CASSLGTGDNTEAFF. The CDR3 DNA follows: TGTGCCAGCAGCTTAGGGACAGGGGACAACACTGAAGCTTTCTTT.

There are many counts of this clonotype. The rearrangement uses TRBV5-1 and TRBJ2-1; TRBD1 matches 8 bases. CDR3 length: 14 residues. V gave up 0 bases and J gave up 8 bases; unmatched junction bases: 4. Per germline, CDR1 SGHRS and CDR2 YFSETQ. This chain's CDR3 is CASSLEQGADEQFF. DNA of the CDR3: TGCGCCAGCAGCTTGGAGCAGGGGGCAGATGAGCAGTTCTTC. The variable domain in full, completed from reference TRBV5-1 and TRBJ2-1, reads KAGVTQTPRYLIKTRGQQVTLSCSPISGHRSVSWYQQTPGQGLQFLFEYFSETQRNKGNFPGRFSGRQFSNSRSEMNVSTLELGDSALYLCASSLEQGADEQFFGPGTRLTVL.

The chain joins TRBV28 to TRBJ1-5; weak D call: TRBD1 (6 bases). The CDR3 consists of 14 residues. Germline V lookup: CDR1 MDHEN, CDR2 SYDVKM. The V end was cut by 5 bases, the J end by 3 bases, with 11 bases between. The CDR3 reads CASSPHRANQPQHF. The CDR3 DNA follows: TGTGCCAGCAGTCCGCACAGGGCCAATCAGCCCCAGCATTTT.

This clonotype was recorded many times. The chain couples TRBV7-9 to TRBJ2-7; D ambiguous. The CDR3 has 12 residues. V was shortened by 2 bases and J by 3 bases, with 5 bases between the two germline ends. CDR1 SEHNR and CDR2 FQNEAQ come from the germline V gene (reference sequence). CDR3 bases: TGTGCCAGCAGCTTACTACACTACGAGCAGTACTTC. It encodes CASSLLHYEQYF.

There are many counts of this clonotype. V is TRBV5-4 and J is TRBJ2-3, with unresolved D. Germline CDR1 and CDR2: SGHNT and YYREEE (reference sequence). V was trimmed by 4 bases and J by 14 bases, leaving 23 bases between them. The CDR3 length is 14 residues. This chain's CDR3 is CASSPRQGLGMGYF. The DNA of the CDR3 is TGTGCCAGCAGCCCCCGGCAAGGTTTAGGGATGGGGTATTTT.

As regards this clonotype: It may be a read error: a sequence one base away is much more abundant. The chain joins TRBV12-5 to TRBJ2-1, with D perhaps TRBD1 (6 bases). Germline V gene sequence: CDR1 LGHNT, CDR2 FRNRAP. This CDR3 comprises 16 residues. V was pared by 6 bases and J by 2 bases, with 17 bases between. The CDR3 sequence: CASGKNRASPYNEQFF. The CDR3 bases are TGTGCTAGTGGAAAAAACAGGGCGAGCCCCTACAATGAGCAGTTCTTC. The whole variable domain, remainder taken from reference TRBV12-5 and TRBJ2-1, is DARVTQTPRHKVTEMGQEVTMRCQPILGHNTVFWYRQTMMQGLELLAYFRNRAPLDDSGMPKDRFSAEMPDATLATLKIQPSEPRDSAVYFCASGKNRASPYNEQFFGPGTRLTVL.

This clonotype has at least ten counts. The rearrangement joins TRBV28 to TRBJ2-1, with D perhaps matching TRBD1 (6 bases). The V and J ends lost 6 bases and 13 bases respectively, with 16 bases between them. Germline values: CDR1 MDHEN, CDR2 SYDVKM. The CDR3 contains 12 residues. The CDR3 DNA follows: TGTGCCAGCAGGGATAACAGGGTTGGTCAGTTCTTC. Translated, it gives CASRDNRVGQFF.

The chain joins TRBV29-1 to TRBJ1-2; 10 bases fit TRBD1. Germline assignment: CDR1 SQVTM and CDR2 ANQGSEA. CDR3 length: 12 residues. V gave up 6 bases and J gave up 3 bases; unmatched junction bases: 1. The CDR3 sequence: CSVGQGDYGYTF. CDR3 coding DNA: TGCAGCGTCGGACAGGGGGACTATGGCTACACCTTC.

This chain links TRBV12-3 or TRBV12-4 with TRBJ2-7; D remains unclear. The CDR3 contains 14 residues. V lost 0 bases and J lost 3, with 9 bases in between. The CDR3 DNA sequence: TGTGCCAGCAGTTTAGCCGGTATCCACTACGAGCAGTACTTC. Its protein is CASSLAGIHYEQYF.

By proportion, this clonotype is medium-sized. The chain carries TRBV6-2 or TRBV6-3 and TRBJ2-3; TRBD1 aligns across 9 bases. The CDR3 sequence is 15 residues long. Germline loops: CDR1 MNHEY, CDR2 SVGEGT. J lost 3 bases, V lost 5 bases, and 6 bases had no gene match. In DNA form, the CDR3 reads TGTGCCAGCAGTGAAGAGACAGGGGGAACAGATACGCAGTATTTT. This gives the protein CASSEETGGTDTQYF.

The table lists this clonotype with many counts. The genes are TRBV5-4 and TRBJ2-7; 11 bases match TRBD2. There are 15 residues in the CDR3. V lost 5 bases, J lost 6 bases, and 10 bases stayed unmatched. Per germline, CDR1 SGHNT and CDR2 YYREEE (reference sequence). CDR3 in amino acids: CASRGSGGASGEQYF. CDR3 DNA sequence: TGTGCCAGCAGGGGTAGCGGGGGGGCCTCTGGCGAGCAGTACTTC.

This clonotype was picked up many times. The V call is TRBV28, the J call TRBJ2-7, with TRBD1 identical over 8 bases. This CDR3 is 15 amino acids long. V trimming: 2 bases; J trimming: 3 bases; junction bases outside the gene matches: 6. Germline V gene sequence: CDR1 MDHEN, CDR2 SYDVKM. The CDR3 DNA reads TGTGCCAGCAGTTTACCGGGACAGGCCCTCTACGAGCAGTACTTC. Translated, it gives CASSLPGQALYEQYF.

This clonotype has ten or more counts. The chain couples TRBV28 to TRBJ2-3, with D maybe TRBD2 (6 bases). V was cut by 3 bases and J by 5 bases, with 15 bases left in between. Germline-derived CDR1 and CDR2 are MDHEN and SYDVKM. This CDR3 is built from 15 residues. The CDR3 sequence is CASSFRAGGEDTQYF. CDR3 in DNA: TGTGCCAGCAGTTTTAGGGCCGGGGGAGAAGATACGCAGTATTTT.

The table lists this clonotype with many counts. The rearrangement uses TRBV6-1 and TRBJ2-1; D unresolved. Germline CDR1 reads MNHNS; CDR2 reads SASEGT. Between the trimmed V and J ends, which lost 6 bases and 5 bases, there was a span of 17 bases. This CDR3 has 15 amino acids. As DNA, the CDR3 is TGTGCCAGCAGGAGTTACGTTCGGCAGAACAATGAGCAGTTCTTC. It yields the protein CASRSYVRQNNEQFF.